This TCR beta chain is from a study of blood T cell repertoires in COVID-19. Overall study context: Acute and convalescent COVID-19 specimens originated in the United States, Italy and Spain.

V lost 4 bases and J lost 6; bases outside the gene matches: 13. The CDR3 runs to 16 residues. Germline V CDR1 and CDR2: SGHRS, YFSETQ. In the study's own analysis: Nucleated cell counts were estimated from reference gene primer amplification. Using immunoSEQ multiplex PCR, the repertoire was profiled, and TCRdb retains in-frame clones only, with some absent. V and J calls and clone size are copied from that table; D and trimming were computed from the DNA. The sample holds some 130,000 clones, around 88% seen once. The chain combines TRBV5-1 with TRBJ1-2; TRBD1 aligns across 9 bases. The sequence was obtained from a man over 45 with acute or convalescent COVID-19. The sequenced sample was peripheral blood. Written as DNA, the CDR3 is TGCGCCAGCAGCCGATTGGGTACAGGGGGCGCGGATGGCTACACCTTC. Residues: CASSRLGTGGADGYTF.